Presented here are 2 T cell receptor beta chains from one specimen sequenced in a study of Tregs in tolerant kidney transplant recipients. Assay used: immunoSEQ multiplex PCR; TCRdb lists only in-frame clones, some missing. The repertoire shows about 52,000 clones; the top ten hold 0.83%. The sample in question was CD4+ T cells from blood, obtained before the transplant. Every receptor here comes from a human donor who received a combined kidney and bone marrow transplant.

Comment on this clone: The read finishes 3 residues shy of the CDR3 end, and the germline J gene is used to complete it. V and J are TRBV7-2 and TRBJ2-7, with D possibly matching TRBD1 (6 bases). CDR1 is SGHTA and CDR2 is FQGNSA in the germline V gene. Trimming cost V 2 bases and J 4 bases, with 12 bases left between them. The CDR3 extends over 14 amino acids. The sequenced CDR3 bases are TGTGCCAGCAGCTTATTCCAGGGACAATACGAG. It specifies CASSLFQGQYE. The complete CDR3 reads CASSLFQGQYEQYF.

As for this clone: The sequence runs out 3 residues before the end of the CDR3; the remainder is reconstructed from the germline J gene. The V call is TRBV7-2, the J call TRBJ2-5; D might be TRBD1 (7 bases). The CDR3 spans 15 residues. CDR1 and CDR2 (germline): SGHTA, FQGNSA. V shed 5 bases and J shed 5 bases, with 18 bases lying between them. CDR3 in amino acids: CASSATDRRGETQYF. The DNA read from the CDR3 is TGTGCCAGCAGCGCCACGGACAGGAGGGGGGAGACC.